The 9 T cell receptor beta chains listed next were all sequenced from one sample in a study of cytomegalovirus exposure and HLA in healthy donors. Primers: 60 Vbeta forward and 13 Jbeta reverse. TCRdb keeps only in-frame clones here, not all; method: immunoSEQ multiplex PCR. The table includes 100,000 to 150,000 clones, 70% to 80% detected once. Sequencing was performed on PBMCs. These receptors were taken from a female donor in good health and CMV-seronegative.

This chain connects TRBV27 to TRBJ2-3, with D perhaps TRBD1 (6 bases). CDR3 length: 14 amino acids. V was pared by 2 bases and J by 5 bases, with 11 bases between. Germline assignment: CDR1 MNHEY and CDR2 SMNVEV (reference sequence). CDR3 in DNA: TGTGCCAGCAGTTTAGGGGGCGCGGGAGATACGCAGTATTTT. Its protein product is CASSLGGAGDTQYF.

This clone was counted once. The rearrangement joins TRBV4-1 to TRBJ1-2, with no clear D. Germline CDR1 is MGHRA and CDR2 is YSYEKL. V lost 3 bases, J lost 4 bases, and 12 bases lay in between. The CDR3 extends over 14 amino acids. The CDR3 nucleotides are TGCGCCAGCAGCCAGCCCGGAAACAGCTATGGCTACACCTTC. This codes for CASSQPGNSYGYTF.

The genes are TRBV5-1 and TRBJ2-5; D possibly corresponds to TRBD2 (6 bases). The germline gives CDR1 SGHRS, CDR2 YFSETQ. The CDR3 loop spans 15 amino acids. V was shortened by 4 bases and J by 2 bases, with 15 bases between the two germline ends. For the CDR3, the DNA is TGCGCCAGCAGCCTACTAGGGACTGCACAAGAGACCCAGTACTTC. Translated, it gives CASSLLGTAQETQYF.

The CDR3 loop reads CASSYSMIGDNYEQYF. The CDR3 DNA reads TGTGCCAGCAGTTACTCGATGATAGGCGACAACTACGAGCAGTACTTC. The chain uses TRBV6-5 and TRBJ2-7; D ambiguous. The germline gives CDR1 MNHEY, CDR2 SVGAGI. The CDR3 spans 16 residues. Trimming cost V 0 bases and J 3 bases, with 15 bases left between them.

In DNA form, the CDR3 reads TGTGCCAGCTCCGCCGCGGAGGGAGCTGAAGCTTTCTTT. Residues: CASSAAEGAEAFF. The chain joins TRBV18 to TRBJ1-1; D is unclear. There are 13 residues in the CDR3. The V gene lost 6 bases and the J gene lost 6 bases, with 14 bases spanning the gap. Germline lookup yields CDR1 KGHSH and CDR2 LQKENI.

This clone was found a few times. The V gene is TRBV28, the J gene TRBJ2-7, with 8 bases identical to TRBD1. The CDR3 totals 14 residues. CDR1 is MDHEN, CDR2 SYDVKM, per germline. Trimming removed 5 bases from V and 3 bases from J; junction bases left unmatched: 6. Here the CDR3 DNA reads TGTGCCAGCAGTCCTTGGACAGGGAACTACGAGCAGTACTTC. Translating gives CASSPWTGNYEQYF.

J is TRBJ2-5 and V is TRBV7-2; 8 bases line up with TRBD2. Germline lookup yields CDR1 SGHTA and CDR2 FQGNSA. The CDR3 is 14 residues long. Trimming took 4 bases from V and 5 from J; bases not matched to a gene: 6. The CDR3 DNA is TGTGCCAGCAGCTCTGTAGCGGGAAGGGAGACCCAGTACTTC. Encoded protein: CASSSVAGRETQYF.

The V and J genes are TRBV5-4 and TRBJ2-1, with 7 bases lining up with TRBD2. CDR1 and CDR2 from the germline V gene are SGHNT and YYREEE (reference sequence). Trimming at V came to 4 bases and at J to 7 bases, leaving 8 bases not matched to a gene. The CDR3 runs 14 residues. The CDR3: CASSPRDYPNEQFF. The CDR3 coding sequence is TGTGCCAGCAGCCCCCGGGACTACCCAAATGAGCAGTTCTTC.

The chain recombines TRBV12-5 with TRBJ1-2, with 10 nucleotides matching TRBD1. Germline V gene data show CDR1 as LGHNT and CDR2 as FRNRAP. The J segment lost 8 bases and the V segment lost 6 bases, leaving 9 bases of the junction unmatched. The CDR3 runs to 14 residues. The CDR3 loop is CASGLGQGTGGYTF. For the CDR3, the DNA is TGTGCTAGTGGCCTGGGACAGGGGACTGGGGGCTACACCTTC.